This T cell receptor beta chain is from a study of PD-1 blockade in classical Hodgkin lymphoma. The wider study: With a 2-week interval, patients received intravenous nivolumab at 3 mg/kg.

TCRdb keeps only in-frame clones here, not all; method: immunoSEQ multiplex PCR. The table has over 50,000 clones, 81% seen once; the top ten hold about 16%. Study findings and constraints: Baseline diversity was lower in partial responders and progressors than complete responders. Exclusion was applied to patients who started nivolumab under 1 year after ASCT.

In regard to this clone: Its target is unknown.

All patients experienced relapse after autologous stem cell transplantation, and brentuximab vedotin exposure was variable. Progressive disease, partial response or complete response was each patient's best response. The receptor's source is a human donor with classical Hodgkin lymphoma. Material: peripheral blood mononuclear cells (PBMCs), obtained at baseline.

The CDR3 DNA sequence: TGTGCCAGTAGTATGTCCTCTGGGTTCCTCCAAGAGACCCAGTACTTC. This translates into CASSMSSGFLQETQYF. The rearrangement joins TRBV19 to TRBJ2-5, with no clear D. Germline lookup yields CDR1 LNHDA and CDR2 SQIVND (reference sequence). V was pared by 3 bases and J by 1 base, with 15 bases between. This CDR3 is built from 16 residues. Filled out from reference TRBV19 and TRBJ2-5, the complete variable domain reads DGGITQSPKYLFRKEGQNVTLSCEQNLNHDAMYWYRQDPGQGLRLIYYSQIVNDFQKGDIAEGYSVSREKKESFPLTVTSAQKNPTAFYLCASSMSSGFLQETQYFGPGTRLLVL.